The T cell receptor beta chain described here comes from a study of cytomegalovirus exposure and HLA in healthy donors. Study-wide points: Later, TCR association rates were found to vary by HLA locus, highest for DRB1 and lowest for HLA-C.

CDR3 length: 14 amino acids. Germline-derived CDR1 and CDR2 are SGHRS and YFSETQ. Losses at the gene ends were 3 bases for V and 3 bases for J; bases not matched to a gene: 2. On this clone: The antigen remains unidentified.

Primers: 60 Vbeta forward and 13 Jbeta reverse. Some clones are missing from TCRdb's copy, which holds only in-frame ones; the method was immunoSEQ multiplex PCR. The data hold about 230,000 clones, with just under 80% observed a single time. The sequenced material came from PBMCs. The clonotype comes from a boy under 18 in good health and CMV-seronegative. The chain uses TRBV5-1 and TRBJ2-7; 11 positions match TRBD1. The CDR3 sequence is CASSWGTGGYEQYF. CDR3 coding DNA: TGCGCCAGCAGCTGGGGGACAGGGGGCTACGAGCAGTACTTC.